Below are 4 T cell receptor beta chains sequenced from a single sample in a study of cytotoxic CD8 clonotypes in ibrutinib-treated CLL. Clones were sequenced by immunoSEQ multiplex PCR, and TCRdb holds only the in-frame ones, with some missing. The table lists about 150,000 clones, 75% to 80% of them singletons. This specimen consisted of PBMCs, obtained after 24 months of ibrutinib treatment. These receptors were collected from a human donor with chronic lymphocytic leukemia.

The CDR3 sequence: CASSRDTSTDTQYF. CDR3 in DNA: TGTGCCAGCAGCCGGGACACGAGCACAGATACGCAGTATTTT. The J gene is TRBJ2-3, the V gene TRBV5-4, with D perhaps TRBD1 (6 bases). The CDR3 is made up of 14 amino acids. Germline V gene data show CDR1 as SGHNT and CDR2 as YYREEE (reference sequence). V lost 4 bases to trimming and J lost 0 bases, with 9 bases between them.

This clone was detected once. CDR3 sequence (DNA): TGTGCCAGCAGCCGGGACGGGGGTCAGACAGATACGCAGTATTTT. Its translation: CASSRDGGQTDTQYF. The chain has TRBV6-4 and TRBJ2-3, with TRBD2 as a possible D gene (6 bases). This CDR3 has 15 amino acids. V was pared by 6 bases and J by 3 bases, with 16 bases between. Germline lookup yields CDR1 MRHNA and CDR2 SNTAGT.

The chain is built from TRBV27 and TRBJ2-4, with D possibly called TRBD1 or TRBD2 (5 bases each). Trimming left V 2 bases short and J 2 bases short, with 10 bases between. The germline V gene encodes CDR1 MNHEY and CDR2 SMNVEV (reference sequence). The CDR3 has 15 residues. The CDR3 loop reads CASSLVSGPKNIQYF. In DNA, the CDR3 is TGTGCCAGCAGTTTAGTTTCGGGACCCAAAAACATTCAGTACTTC.

This chain uses TRBV5-1 with TRBJ1-1; D gene unclear. This CDR3 has 10 residues. Germline V gives CDR1 SGHRS, CDR2 YFSETQ. Trimming stripped 5 bases from V and 11 bases from J, with 10 bases between. The CDR3 nucleotides are TGCGCCAGCAGTTGGCTGGGGGCTTTCTTT. Translation gives CASSWLGAFF. The complete variable domain, with remaining parts taken from reference TRBV5-1 and TRBJ1-1, reads KAGVTQTPRYLIKTRGQQVTLSCSPISGHRSVSWYQQTPGQGLQFLFEYFSETQRNKGNFPGRFSGRQFSNSRSEMNVSTLELGDSALYLCASSWLGAFFGQGTRLTVV.